The entry below describes one TCR beta chain. Its antigen is not identified. This entry comes from a study of T cells in localized non-small cell lung cancer. Study findings and constraints: Uninvolved adjacent lung showed the highest T cell clonality, exceeding tumor. Out of the top 100 tumor clones, a median around 56 were seen in adjacent lung.

Generated by immunoSEQ multiplex PCR, the TCRdb table keeps only in-frame clones and is missing some. Found here are 23,000 or so clones, 70% to 90% of them singletons; the top ten hold 25% to 35%. CDR1 and CDR2 from the germline V gene are SGHNT and YYREEE (reference sequence). The CDR3 extends over 13 amino acids. The trim removed 3 bases at V and 8 bases at J, leaving 5 bases unmatched. The J gene is TRBJ1-2, the V gene TRBV5-4; 9 positions match TRBD1. The receptor was isolated from a male donor aged 60 or over with stage II lung adenocarcinoma. The sample in question was peripheral blood mononuclear cells, obtained before any cancer treatment. The CDR3 bases are TGTGCCAGCAGCTGGGACAGGGCGGGAGGCTACACCTTC. This sequence encodes CASSWDRAGGYTF.